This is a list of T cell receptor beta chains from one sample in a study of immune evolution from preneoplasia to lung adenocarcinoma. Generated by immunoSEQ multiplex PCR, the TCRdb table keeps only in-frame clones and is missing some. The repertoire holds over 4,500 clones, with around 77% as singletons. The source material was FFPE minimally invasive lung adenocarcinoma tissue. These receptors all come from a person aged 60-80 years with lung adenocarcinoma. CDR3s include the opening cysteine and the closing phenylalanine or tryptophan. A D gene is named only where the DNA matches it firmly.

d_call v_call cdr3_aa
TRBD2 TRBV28 CASRPPGLAGSSDYNEQFF
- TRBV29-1 CSVAGERAYGYTF
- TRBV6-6 CASGRPQHF
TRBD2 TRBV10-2 CASSEFGTSRYEQYF
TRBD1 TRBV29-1 CSAGTGGGETQYF
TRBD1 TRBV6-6 CASSPGEGANQPQHF
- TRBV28 CASSMVSSGTFNQPQHF
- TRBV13 CASSLEGGMNTEAFF
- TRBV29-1 CSVEGWGLGNEQFF
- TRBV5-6 CASSLLAENTEAFF
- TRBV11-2 CASAPRLGSISYEQYF
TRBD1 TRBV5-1 CASSLGQGNTGELFF
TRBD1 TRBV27 CASSPSRGPYEQYF
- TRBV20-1 CSASTDNEQFF
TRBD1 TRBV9 CASSATGVGAGELFF
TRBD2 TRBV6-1 CASSETLAVTDTQYF
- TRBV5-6 CASSGSSYSYEQYF
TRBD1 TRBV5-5 CASSVGQSTDTQYF
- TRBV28 CASSLSGAWGYTF
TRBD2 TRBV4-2 CASRGGSGELFF
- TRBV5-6 CASSVTGNSYEQYF
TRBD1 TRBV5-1 CASSRRDSTGELFF
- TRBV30 CAWSPGPRWEQYF
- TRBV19 CASSAGTARNYGYTF
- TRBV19 CASSLTAANNEQFF
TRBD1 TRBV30 CAWSHRGQADTQYF
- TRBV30 CAWTTAEASSRSQYF
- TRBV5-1 CASSQEQTGMNTEAFF
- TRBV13 CASSLVPRVETQYF
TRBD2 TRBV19 CASKESTSGFEQYF
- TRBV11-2 CASSRNAVNTEAFF
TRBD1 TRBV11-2 CASSLSLGQGAHGYTF
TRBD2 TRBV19 CASSSRTSWTSSNEQFF
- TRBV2 CASAPRGPGGTNTQYF
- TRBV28 CASQTSRPSSYEQYF
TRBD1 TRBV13 CASSSKGQGNYNEQFF
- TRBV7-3 CASSRRVHWLEKLFF
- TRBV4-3 CASSQDRVTHSYEQYF
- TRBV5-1 CASSPQGLSTNEKLFF
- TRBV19 CASSMDQARTRRNGYTF
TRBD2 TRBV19 CASNDYIGLAGSNEQFF
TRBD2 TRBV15 CATSREREYNEQFF
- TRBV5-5 CASSLASATDTQYF
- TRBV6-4 CASSAEGGSGGSTDTQYF
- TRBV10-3 CASSGTINEQFF